This record looks at one TCR beta chain sequence and its context. This record comes from a study of blood T cell repertoires in COVID-19. About the research overall: PBMCs, B-cell-depleted T cells, or T cells provided the cDNA or gDNA that made up the material.

Profiled with immunoSEQ multiplex PCR; TCRdb holds only in-frame clones, not every one. The sample holds some 200,000 clones; about 86% are singletons and the top ten take 2.5% to 3.5%. The TCR sequence derives from a woman in her 50s in a cohort exposed to, infected with or recovered from COVID-19 (not recorded which). The specimen was PBMCs or T cells enriched from blood (not recorded which).

CDR3 nucleotides: TGTGCCAGCAGCAGGCGAAATCTCTCTGGAAACACCATATATTTT. This codes for CASSRRNLSGNTIYF. The V and J genes are TRBV2 and TRBJ1-3; D is uncertain. The CDR3 covers 15 residues. V was clipped by 6 bases and J by 0 bases, with 12 bases between them. The germline gives CDR1 SNHLY, CDR2 FYNNEI.